These 20 T cell receptor beta chains came from one sample sequenced in a study of CD8+ T cells in alopecia areata. The treatment was: oral pan-JAK inhibitor, 5-10 mg twice daily. Extracted RNA was reverse transcribed into cDNA, the sequencing template. Sequenced by immunoSEQ multiplex PCR; TCRdb stores in-frame clones only, minus some. The sample carries fewer than 150,000 clones, around 58% recorded once. The sequences come from CD8+ T cells sorted from blood, collected at week 4, from a patient treated with tofacitinib. These receptors originate from a human donor with alopecia areata.

This rearrangement joins TRBV7-9 to TRBJ2-1, with TRBD1 matching 7 bases. V shed 5 bases and J 10 bases; nucleotides not matched to a gene: 8. Germline V gene sequence: CDR1 SEHNR, CDR2 FQNEAQ (reference sequence). The CDR3 is made up of 13 amino acids. This CDR3 reads CASSETTGDEQFF. The CDR3, as DNA: TGTGCCAGCAGCGAAACCACAGGGGACGAGCAGTTCTTC.

The genes are TRBV4-3 and TRBJ1-1; possible D gene TRBD1, 6 bases. V dropped 0 bases and J dropped 1 base, with 12 bases sitting between them. The CDR3 runs 16 residues. The germline V gene has CDR1 LGHNA and CDR2 YSLEER. The CDR3: CASSQDFGTQNTEAFF. CDR3 nucleotide sequence: TGCGCCAGCAGCCAAGATTTCGGGACACAGAACACTGAAGCTTTCTTT.

This chain joins TRBV30 and TRBJ1-4; D uncertain. The CDR3 is 14 residues long. V lost 0 bases to trimming and J lost 4 bases, with 9 bases between them. Per germline, CDR1 GTSNPN and CDR2 SVGIG (reference sequence). For the CDR3, the DNA is TGTGCCTGGAGTGTATTGGATGGTAATGAAAAACTGTTTTTT. This translates into CAWSVLDGNEKLFF.

This clone was found a few times. The genes are TRBV30 and TRBJ1-1, with a tentative D call TRBD1 (5 bases). Trimming shortened V by 2 bases and J by 7 bases, and 14 bases separated the two germline ends. Germline-derived CDR1 and CDR2 are GTSNPN and SVGIG (reference sequence). The CDR3 has 13 residues. CDR3 DNA: TGTGCCTGGAGTCCAAGGTTGACAGTTGAAGCTTTCTTT. It yields the protein CAWSPRLTVEAFF. The whole variable domain, remainder taken from reference TRBV30 and TRBJ1-1, is SQTIHQWPATLVQPVGSPLSLECTVEGTSNPNLYWYRQAAGRGLQLLFYSVGIGQISSEVPQNLSASRPQDRQFILSSKKLLLSDSGFYLCAWSPRLTVEAFFGQGTRLTVV.

The rearrangement joins TRBV7-8 to TRBJ1-5; unclear D gene. The germline V gene has CDR1 SGHVS and CDR2 FQNEAQ. V lost 2 bases and J lost 0, with 8 bases in between. The length of the CDR3 is 15 residues. CDR3 DNA: TGTGCCAGCAGCTTACAGGCAGATAGCAATCAGCCCCAGCATTTT. This encodes CASSLQADSNQPQHF.

This sequence joins TRBV29-1 and TRBJ2-6; weak D call: TRBD2 (5 bases). The germline CDR1 and CDR2 sequences are SQVTM and ANQGSEA. This CDR3 spans 14 amino acids. V lost 3 bases and J lost 1, with 7 bases in between. The chain's CDR3 is CSVDSGSGANVLTF. Here the CDR3 DNA reads TGCAGCGTTGACTCGGGGTCTGGGGCCAACGTCCTGACTTTC.

This chain links TRBV6-5 with TRBJ2-3; 9 bases map to TRBD2. The CDR3 spans 15 residues. The trim removed 6 bases at V and 6 bases at J, leaving 10 bases unmatched. The germline gives CDR1 MNHEY, CDR2 SVGAGI. CDR3 region: CASSPSIGLADTQYF. In nucleotides, the CDR3 is TGTGCCAGCAGCCCCTCTATTGGACTAGCGGATACGCAGTATTTT.

The CDR3 region has the DNA TGTGCCAGCAGCTTAGACAGTTCAAGGGGCTACACCTTC. This translates into CASSLDSSRGYTF. The chain combines TRBV7-9 with TRBJ1-2; D is undetermined. The CDR3 is 13 residues long. Trimming left V 1 base short and J 8 bases short, with 11 bases between. Germline V CDR1 and CDR2: SEHNR, FQNEAQ (reference sequence).

This clone was counted a few times. This specimen includes other DNA sequences encoding the same CDR3. V is TRBV30 and J is TRBJ2-7; D is ambiguous. V gave up 0 bases and J gave up 6 bases, with 6 bases separating them. This CDR3 is built from 11 residues. The germline CDR1 and CDR2 sequences are GTSNPN and SVGIG (reference sequence). In DNA form, the CDR3 reads TGTGCCTGGAGTGTACTCGGCGAGCAGTACTTC. Its translation is CAWSVLGEQYF.

The rearrangement uses TRBV30 and TRBJ2-7; D is possibly TRBD1 (5 bases). Germline V gene data show CDR1 as GTSNPN and CDR2 as SVGIG (reference sequence). The V end was cut by 5 bases, the J end by 1 base, with 12 bases between. The CDR3 sequence is 13 residues long. CDR3 in amino acids: CAWDKGKSYEQYF. The DNA for the CDR3 is TGTGCCTGGGATAAGGGGAAGTCCTACGAGCAGTACTTC.

The chain couples TRBV29-1 to TRBJ1-2; D gene uncertain. Germline CDR1 SQVTM, CDR2 ANQGSEA. Trimming stripped 3 bases from V and 3 bases from J, with 11 bases between. CDR3 size: 13 residues. The CDR3 DNA reads TGCAGCGTTGAGGGCGGAGATGACTATGGCTACACCTTC. Residues: CSVEGGDDYGYTF. The whole variable domain, filled in from reference TRBV29-1 and TRBJ1-2, reads SAVISQKPSRDICQRGTSLTIQCQVDSQVTMMFWYRQQPGQSLTLIATANQGSEATYESGFVIDKFPISRPNLTFSTLTVSNMSPEDSSIYLCSVEGGDDYGYTFGSGTRLTVV.

The chain recombines TRBV7-6 with TRBJ2-3; TRBD1 is a possible D gene (6 bases). Germline V gene lookup returns CDR1 SGHVS and CDR2 FNYEAQ. V lost 1 base, J lost 0 bases, and 11 bases lay in between. CDR3 length equals 16 residues. DNA for the CDR3: TGTGCCAGCAGCTTAGGTCCCAGGGGAAGCACAGATACGCAGTATTTT. It is translated as CASSLGPRGSTDTQYF.

This clone was observed once. The chain employs TRBV4-2 and TRBJ1-2; TRBD1 is a possible D gene (5 bases). This CDR3 is 13 amino acids long. CDR1 and CDR2 (germline): LGHNA, YNFKEQ. Trimming removed 3 bases at V and 5 bases at J, with 10 bases between. In DNA form, the CDR3 reads TGTGCCAGCAGCCAGGGGCGTACATATGGCTACACCTTC. Translation gives CASSQGRTYGYTF.

This clone appeared once. The chain recombines TRBV7-9 with TRBJ1-2; 7 positions agree with TRBD1. The CDR3 contains 15 residues. V shed 5 bases and J 3 bases; nucleotides not matched to a gene: 9. Per germline, CDR1 SEHNR and CDR2 FQNEAQ (reference sequence). The CDR3 is CASSHEETGDYGYTF. The CDR3 nucleotides read TGTGCCAGCAGCCACGAGGAAACAGGGGACTATGGCTACACCTTC.

The rearrangement uses TRBV18 and TRBJ2-3, with D perhaps assigned TRBD1 or TRBD2 (5 bases each). V lost 2 bases and J 6 bases, leaving 9 bases between the germline ends. The CDR3 is made up of 13 amino acids. Per germline, CDR1 KGHSH and CDR2 LQKENI. The CDR3 region has the DNA TGTGCCAGCTCACCAGGGGGAACGGATACGCAGTATTTT. This translates into CASSPGGTDTQYF.

J is TRBJ2-5 and V is TRBV7-9; D is unclear. Trimming took 0 bases from V and 5 from J, leaving 10 bases between them. CDR3 length: 14 residues. The germline V gene encodes CDR1 SEHNR and CDR2 FQNEAQ (reference sequence). The CDR3 coding sequence is TGTGCCAGCAGCTTAGCTATGTCCTACGAGACCCAGTACTTC. This translates into CASSLAMSYETQYF. Looking up the rest from reference TRBV7-9 and TRBJ2-5 gives the full variable domain: DTGVSQNPRHKITKRGQNVTFRCDPISEHNRLYWYRQTLGQGPEFLTYFQNEAQLEKSRLLSDRFSAERPKGSFSTLEIQRTEQGDSAMYLCASSLAMSYETQYFGPGTRLLVL.

The V call is TRBV30, the J call TRBJ2-2; the D gene is possibly TRBD2 (6 bases). CDR3 length: 14 residues. Germline loops: CDR1 GTSNPN, CDR2 SVGIG (reference sequence). The germline V and J ends were trimmed by 0 bases and 9 bases, with 14 bases remaining between them. CDR3 protein: CAWSVGGLNRELFF. The CDR3 bases are TGTGCCTGGAGTGTAGGAGGGCTGAACCGGGAGCTGTTTTTT.

The rearrangement links TRBV7-2 to TRBJ2-7; a possible D gene is TRBD1 (6 bases). This CDR3 is built from 16 residues. The V end was cut by 2 bases, the J end by 0 bases, with 14 bases between. Germline V gives CDR1 SGHTA, CDR2 FQGNSA. CDR3 nucleotide sequence: TGTGCCAGCAGCTTACCCCAACAGGGAAGCTCCTACGAGCAGTACTTC. It is translated as CASSLPQQGSSYEQYF.

The rearrangement joins TRBV29-1 to TRBJ2-1, with D uncertain. Trimming pared 3 bases from V and 3 bases from J, leaving 12 bases between. The germline V gene encodes CDR1 SQVTM and CDR2 ANQGSEA. CDR3 length: 14 residues. As DNA, the CDR3 is TGCAGCGTTGACAGCCTACCTGTCTACAATGAGCAGTTCTTC. Protein: CSVDSLPVYNEQFF.

About this clone itself: This CDR3 is also generated by other DNA sequences in the sample. V gene TRBV5-6 combines with J gene TRBJ2-7; D is ambiguous. Germline-derived CDR1 and CDR2 are SGHDT and YYEEEE. The ends were cut back, 0 bases at V and 2 bases at J, with 3 bases in the middle. The CDR3 contains 12 residues. In DNA form, the CDR3 reads TGTGCCAGCAGCTTGGGCACCTACGAGCAGTACTTC. It yields the protein CASSLGTYEQYF.